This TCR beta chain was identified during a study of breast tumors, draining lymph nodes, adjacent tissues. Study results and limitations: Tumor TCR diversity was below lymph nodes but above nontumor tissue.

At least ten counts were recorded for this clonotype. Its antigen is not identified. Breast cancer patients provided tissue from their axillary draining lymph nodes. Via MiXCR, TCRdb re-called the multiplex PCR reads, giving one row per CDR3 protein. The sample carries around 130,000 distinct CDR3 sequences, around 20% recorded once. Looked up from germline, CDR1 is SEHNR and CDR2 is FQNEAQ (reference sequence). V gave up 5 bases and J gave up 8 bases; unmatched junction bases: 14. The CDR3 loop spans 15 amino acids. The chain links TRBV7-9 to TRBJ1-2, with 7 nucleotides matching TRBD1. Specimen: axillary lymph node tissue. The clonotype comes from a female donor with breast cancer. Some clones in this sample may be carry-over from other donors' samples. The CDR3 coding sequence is TGTGCCAGCAGCGCCGACAGGGAGGGGGTCTTGGGCTACACCTTC. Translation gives CASSADREGVLGYTF. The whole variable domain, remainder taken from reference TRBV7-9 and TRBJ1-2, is DTGVSQNPRHKITKRGQNVTFRCDPISEHNRLYWYRQTLGQGPEFLTYFQNEAQLEKSRLLSDRFSAERPKGSFSTLEIQRTEQGDSAMYLCASSADREGVLGYTFGSGTRLTVV.